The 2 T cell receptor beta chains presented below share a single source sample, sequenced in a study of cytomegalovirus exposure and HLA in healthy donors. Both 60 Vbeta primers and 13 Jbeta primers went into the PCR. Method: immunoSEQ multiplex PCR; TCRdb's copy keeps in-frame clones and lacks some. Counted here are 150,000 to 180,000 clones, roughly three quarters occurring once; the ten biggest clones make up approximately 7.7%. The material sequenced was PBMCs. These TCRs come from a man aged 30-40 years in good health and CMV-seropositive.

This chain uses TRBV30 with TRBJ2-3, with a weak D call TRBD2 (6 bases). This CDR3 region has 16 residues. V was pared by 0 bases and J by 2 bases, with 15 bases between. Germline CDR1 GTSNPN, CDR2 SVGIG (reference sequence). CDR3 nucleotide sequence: TGTGCCTGGAGTGTACTTGAGCGGGCCTCCACAGATACGCAGTATTTT. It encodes CAWSVLERASTDTQYF.

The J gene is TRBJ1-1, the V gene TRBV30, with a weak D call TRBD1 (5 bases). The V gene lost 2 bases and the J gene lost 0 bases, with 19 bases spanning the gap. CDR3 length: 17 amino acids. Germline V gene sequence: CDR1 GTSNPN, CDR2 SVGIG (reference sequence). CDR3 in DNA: TGTGCCTGGAGTCGTCGGGGGAATCCCCTAATGAACACTGAAGCTTTCTTT. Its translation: CAWSRRGNPLMNTEAFF.